The following is a T cell receptor (beta chain) sequence with its context. The data stem from a study of blood T cell repertoires in COVID-19. Here immunoSEQ multiplex PCR was the method, and the copy in TCRdb shows in-frame clones only, minus some. Of a few hundred thousand clones in the sample, 80% to 90% were seen once. Sequences were obtained from peripheral blood. This sequence originates from a man aged 35 to 55 with acute or convalescent COVID-19.

The CDR3 loop is CASSHRDRGRPGELFF. The CDR3 nucleotides are TGTGCCAGCAGCCATCGGGACAGGGGGCGCCCCGGGGAGCTGTTTTTT. This rearrangement joins TRBV14 to TRBJ2-2; 12 bases match TRBD1. CDR1 is SGHDN, CDR2 FVKESK, per germline. The V gene end was trimmed by 3 bases and the J gene end by 6 bases; junction bases not matched to a gene: 5. This CDR3 spans 16 amino acids.